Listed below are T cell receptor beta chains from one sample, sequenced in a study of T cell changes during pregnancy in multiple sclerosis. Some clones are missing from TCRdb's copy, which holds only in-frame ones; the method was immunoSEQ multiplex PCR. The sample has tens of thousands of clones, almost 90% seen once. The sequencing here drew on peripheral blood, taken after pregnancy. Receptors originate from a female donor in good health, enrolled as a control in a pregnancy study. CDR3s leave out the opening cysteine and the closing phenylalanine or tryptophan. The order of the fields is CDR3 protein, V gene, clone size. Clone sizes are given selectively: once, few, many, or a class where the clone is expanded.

cdr3_aa: ASSEGGQAYNEQF
v_call: TRBV25-1
clone_size: -

cdr3_aa: ASSQDHQVTAAF
v_call: TRBV4-3
clone_size: -

cdr3_aa: AWNSGGYEQY
v_call: TRBV30
clone_size: -

cdr3_aa: ASSQGQGVEKLF
v_call: TRBV6-1
clone_size: -

cdr3_aa: SAGQGGQPQH
v_call: TRBV29-1
clone_size: -

cdr3_aa: AISENSGSLRQASYEQY
v_call: TRBV10-3
clone_size: -

cdr3_aa: ASSLPHSSYEQY
v_call: TRBV7-9
clone_size: once

cdr3_aa: ASSPWGGPSYNEQF
v_call: TRBV27
clone_size: -

cdr3_aa: SVESTAYEQY
v_call: TRBV29-1
clone_size: -

cdr3_aa: AWSDGLHSSGNTIY
v_call: TRBV30
clone_size: -

cdr3_aa: ASSLGEGVTEAF
v_call: TRBV7-6
clone_size: -

cdr3_aa: ASSLGGRVEAF
v_call: TRBV11-3
clone_size: -

cdr3_aa: ASSQGKQVYYNEQF
v_call: TRBV14
clone_size: -

cdr3_aa: ASSGGKGQEKLF
v_call: TRBV13
clone_size: -

cdr3_aa: ASREEAHYEQY
v_call: TRBV6-5
clone_size: few

cdr3_aa: ASSVDRAPGNTIY
v_call: TRBV9
clone_size: -

cdr3_aa: ATSRQGANTEAF
v_call: TRBV15
clone_size: -

cdr3_aa: ASSETLRGETQY
v_call: TRBV10-2
clone_size: once

cdr3_aa: ASSPRNRGNTGELF
v_call: TRBV18
clone_size: -

cdr3_aa: ASRRGANTEAF
v_call: TRBV6-5
clone_size: -

cdr3_aa: ATKRGKGTEAF
v_call: TRBV27
clone_size: -

cdr3_aa: ATQDSPTGELF
v_call: TRBV10-3
clone_size: -

cdr3_aa: ASTQGQGSGEQY
v_call: TRBV27
clone_size: -

cdr3_aa: ASSPIPGSSYEQY
v_call: TRBV18
clone_size: -

cdr3_aa: AWSPDERTGGAYNEQF
v_call: TRBV30
clone_size: -

cdr3_aa: ASSPLEGGSYNSPLH
v_call: TRBV18
clone_size: -

cdr3_aa: ASSRRLSQAGHEQF
v_call: TRBV7-8
clone_size: -

cdr3_aa: ASSQGRGPSYEQY
v_call: TRBV14
clone_size: once

cdr3_aa: ASSPQGGNEKLF
v_call: TRBV18
clone_size: -

cdr3_aa: AWSVRTIAFLNEQF
v_call: TRBV30
clone_size: -

cdr3_aa: AWSLRGVADTQY
v_call: TRBV30
clone_size: -

cdr3_aa: ASSFRGRGNEKLF
v_call: TRBV19
clone_size: -

cdr3_aa: ASSEQAGSYEQY
v_call: TRBV10-1
clone_size: -

cdr3_aa: ASSYGPVGWTGELF
v_call: TRBV6-5
clone_size: -

cdr3_aa: ASSPLSGLAGELF
v_call: TRBV9
clone_size: few

cdr3_aa: ASSWAAGGRHTGELF
v_call: TRBV7-9
clone_size: -

cdr3_aa: ASSLGLPGGTGELF
v_call: TRBV7-8
clone_size: -

cdr3_aa: ASSLKGEREALGEQF
v_call: TRBV7-6
clone_size: -

cdr3_aa: ASSQTSGSFADTQY
v_call: TRBV7-2
clone_size: -

cdr3_aa: TSSQDWYSAGWKETQY
v_call: TRBV1
clone_size: once

cdr3_aa: ASSVITGNSPLH
v_call: TRBV27
clone_size: -

cdr3_aa: ASSFDFRGGQETQY
v_call: TRBV7-8
clone_size: -

cdr3_aa: AWKAASNYGYT
v_call: TRBV30
clone_size: -

cdr3_aa: ASRGDREEF
v_call: TRBV6-4
clone_size: -

cdr3_aa: ASSQDRGLAVDETQY
v_call: TRBV4-3
clone_size: once

cdr3_aa: ASSFVSYEQY
v_call: TRBV11-3
clone_size: -

cdr3_aa: ASSRSSGGAQGYT
v_call: TRBV7-2
clone_size: -

cdr3_aa: AISEGGGAYNEQF
v_call: TRBV10-3
clone_size: once

cdr3_aa: ASSPTTGDRMNTEAF
v_call: TRBV21-1
clone_size: -

cdr3_aa: ASSLGQGYNEQF
v_call: TRBV5-4
clone_size: once

cdr3_aa: ASIDQGAAYGYT
v_call: TRBV19
clone_size: -

cdr3_aa: AWSKDRGRFGGYT
v_call: TRBV30
clone_size: -

cdr3_aa: ASNQGAGYGYT
v_call: TRBV19
clone_size: -

cdr3_aa: ASSLGQGSEEQY
v_call: TRBV7-2
clone_size: -

cdr3_aa: ASSEPIPGVEQF
v_call: TRBV11-2
clone_size: -

cdr3_aa: ASRLRSGRATNEKLF
v_call: TRBV19
clone_size: -

cdr3_aa: ASSSQGGAHNEQF
v_call: TRBV7-8
clone_size: -

cdr3_aa: ASSLAGQGARLVYGYT
v_call: TRBV7-9
clone_size: -

cdr3_aa: ASSQTGIRGYT
v_call: TRBV4-1
clone_size: -

cdr3_aa: ASSPGTATVSYGYT
v_call: TRBV5-1
clone_size: -